This T cell receptor (beta chain) is drawn from a study of T cell clones after liver transplantation. Study context: Samples came from ITN030ST, which attempted immunosuppression withdrawal within 2 years of liver transplantation. Tolerance: complete withdrawal held at least one year, liver enzymes staying within twice normal.

CD3+CD4+ and CD3+CD8+ cells were FACS-sorted from thawed unstimulated PBMCs. Clones were sequenced by immunoSEQ multiplex PCR, and TCRdb holds only the in-frame ones, with some missing. The sample holds some 59,000 clones, roughly two thirds seen once. CDR1 and CDR2 (germline): SGHTA, FQGNSA. The CDR3 sequence is 16 residues long. V was trimmed by 1 base and J by 0 bases, leaving 10 bases between them. The genes are TRBV7-2 and TRBJ1-3, with unresolved D. The sequence derives from a human donor who received a liver transplant. This specimen was CD4+ T cells from blood, taken before liver transplant. The CDR3 coding sequence is TGTGCCAGCAGCTTAGTAGCATCTAGCTCTGGAAACACCATATATTTT. It yields the protein CASSLVASSSGNTIYF.